The sequence of this T cell receptor beta chain was determined in a study of PD-1 blockade in classical Hodgkin lymphoma. About the research overall: Each patient was given nivolumab 3 mg/kg through a vein every 2 weeks. Study-wide results and limits: Newly diagnosed and completely responding patients shared comparable baseline diversity. Sources of repertoire differences remain undefined, possibly disease activity or prior therapy. Healthy donors reportedly exceeded newly diagnosed patients in baseline TCR diversity.

This clone was seen only once. Its cognate antigen is unknown. Looked up from germline, CDR1 is MNHEY and CDR2 is SMNVEV (reference sequence). The CDR3 is made up of 15 amino acids. Trimming removed 0 bases from V and 3 bases from J, with 11 bases in between. Libraries were prepared by immunoSEQ multiplex PCR; TCRdb keeps only in-frame clonotypes and omits some of them. The sample has 26,000 or so clones, about 83% seen once. With no exception, relapse followed autologous stem cell transplantation in all patients, and brentuximab vedotin exposure varied. Thawed PBMCs yielded CD4+ T cells through magnetic negative selection.

This clonotype was obtained from a human donor with classical Hodgkin lymphoma. The specimen comprised CD4+ T cells from blood, sampled at baseline. V and J are TRBV27 and TRBJ1-1, with D perhaps TRBD1 (6 bases). The CDR3 DNA is TGTGCCAGCAGTTTATCGAGATACAGGGACACTGAAGCTTTCTTT. Its translation is CASSLSRYRDTEAFF.